This T cell receptor (beta chain) was recovered during a study of shared clonotypes between healthy human individuals. Study observations and caveats: Rarefaction showed sorted-subset sequencing was incomplete despite large depth.

Terminally differentiated effector memory CD45RA+ cells were left out of the naive CD8 fraction, which was CD45RO-negative and positively selected for CCR7. CDR3 length: 15 residues. CDR1 SGHRS and CDR2 YFSETQ come from the germline V gene. The ends were cut back, 4 bases at V and 1 base at J, with 14 bases in the middle. It was across several immunoSEQ plates that each subset's genomic DNA was evenly split. In replicate PCRs of sorted subsets, approximately 190 ng DNA, approximately 32,000 T cell genomes, was used. Using immunoSEQ multiplex PCR, the repertoire was profiled, and TCRdb retains in-frame clones only, with some absent. The repertoire consists of under 2,000,000 clones, with about 95% occurring once and the leading ten covering roughly 1%. In the case of this clone: Its specificity is not known.

The sequencing sample was made of naive CD8+ T cells sorted from blood. The chain uses TRBV5-1 and TRBJ2-5; possibly TRBD2 for D (5 bases). The TCR sequence derives from a man between 18 and 35 years old in good health. CDR3 in amino acids: CASSPLFRGQETQYF. CDR3 nucleotide sequence: TGCGCCAGCAGCCCGCTGTTCCGGGGCCAAGAGACCCAGTACTTC.